These T cell receptor beta chains were read from a single sample in a study of cytomegalovirus exposure and HLA in healthy donors. Assay used: immunoSEQ multiplex PCR; TCRdb lists only in-frame clones, some missing. The repertoire holds roughly 120,000 clones, with about 73% as singletons. Sequences were obtained from PBMCs. The receptors derive from a woman in her thirties or forties in good health and CMV-seropositive. CDR3s include the opening cysteine and the closing phenylalanine or tryptophan. A D gene is named only where the DNA matches it firmly. Part of the rows lack a size; the others show once, few, many or a class for expanded clones.

j_gene,v_gene,d_gene,abundance,CDR3nt,CDR3aa
TRBJ1-6,TRBV27,TRBD1,NA,TGTGCCACCACTAATCCGGGACAGGGCTACTCACCCCTCCACTTT,CATTNPGQGYSPLHF
TRBJ1-2,TRBV4-1,NA,NA,TGCGCCAGCAGCTCCCCCGGGGTCGTGCGCTATGGCTACACCTTC,CASSSPGVVRYGYTF
TRBJ2-7,TRBV19,TRBD1,NA,TGTGCCAGTAGTATAGCCCCGGGACAGTCCTACGAGCAGTACTTC,CASSIAPGQSYEQYF
TRBJ2-7,TRBV7-2,NA,few,TGTGCCAGCAGCTACCAGTACTACGAGCAGTACTTC,CASSYQYYEQYF
TRBJ2-6,TRBV5-1,TRBD1,NA,TGCGCCAGCAGCTTGAGTAACAGGGGGACTGGGGCCAACGTCCTGACTTTC,CASSLSNRGTGANVLTF
TRBJ2-6,TRBV28,TRBD2,NA,TGTGCCAGCAGGCCTAGTAGCGGGGCTGGGGCCAACGTCCTGACTTTC,CASRPSSGAGANVLTF
TRBJ2-1,TRBV6-4,TRBD2,NA,TGTGCCAGCAGTCCTCTAGCGGCTTCCTACAATGAGCAGTTCTTC,CASSPLAASYNEQFF
TRBJ2-1,TRBV6-6,TRBD2,NA,TGTGCCAGCAGGCAAGCGGGGGGGTTAGATGAGCAGTTCTTC,CASRQAGGLDEQFF
TRBJ2-7,TRBV9,NA,NA,TGTGCCAGCAGCGTAGCGCCCGCGGGCTCCTACGAGCAGTACTTC,CASSVAPAGSYEQYF
TRBJ2-2,TRBV27,NA,NA,TGTGCCAGCAGTTTATTTGCCGGGGTGACCGGGGAGCTGTTTTTT,CASSLFAGVTGELFF
TRBJ1-3,TRBV28,TRBD1,NA,TGTGCCAGCAGTTTATCCCTCGGACAGGGTCCCAACACCATATATTTT,CASSLSLGQGPNTIYF
TRBJ2-1,TRBV5-1,NA,NA,TGCGCCAGCTCCTTCGCGCTGACCTACAATGAGCAGTTCTTC,CASSFALTYNEQFF
TRBJ1-2,TRBV4-2,NA,NA,TGTGCCAGCAGCCAAGAAAAGGGGAATGGCTACACCTTC,CASSQEKGNGYTF
TRBJ2-1,TRBV7-2,TRBD2,NA,TGTGCCAGCACCCCGACCCTCCTAGCGGGAGGCAATGAGCAGTTCTTC,CASTPTLLAGGNEQFF
TRBJ1-1,TRBV28,TRBD1,NA,TGTGCCAGCGGAACAGGGGGTTTGAACACTGAAGCTTTCTTT,CASGTGGLNTEAFF
TRBJ2-7,TRBV19,TRBD2,NA,TGTGCCAGTAGTATCAAGACTAGCGGGGGGCCCTACGAGCAGTACTTC,CASSIKTSGGPYEQYF
TRBJ2-2,TRBV10-3,NA,NA,TGTGCCTCGTCGGCGTTTGTCAGGCCGTCGAACACCGGGGAGCTGTTTTTT,CASSAFVRPSNTGELFF
TRBJ2-2,TRBV27,TRBD1,NA,TGTGCCAGCAGGACAGGGGGCGCGGGCACCGGGGAGCTGTTTTTT,CASRTGGAGTGELFF
TRBJ1-6,TRBV28,NA,NA,TGTGCCAGCTCCAGGGGAGGGATTCGAAATTCACCCCTCCACTTT,CASSRGGIRNSPLHF
TRBJ1-5,TRBV6-5,NA,NA,TGTGCCAGCAGTTCGCGGTCATCACGGCGGCCCCAGCATTTT,CASSSRSSRRPQHF
TRBJ2-7,TRBV28,TRBD1,few,TGTGCCAGCAGCCAGCGGGACAGGGAGGAGTACGAGCAGTACTTC,CASSQRDREEYEQYF
TRBJ1-4,TRBV4-3,NA,few,TGCGCCAGCAGCCAAGCTGCCACGGTTCAGGGAACTAATGAAAAACTGTTTTTT,CASSQAATVQGTNEKLFF
TRBJ1-1,TRBV5-1,TRBD1,few,TGCGCCAGCAGCGTACAGGGGGCGCGGAGCACTGAAGCTTTCTTT,CASSVQGARSTEAFF
TRBJ2-7,TRBV14,TRBD1,NA,TGTGCCAGCAGCCAAGATATGCCGGGACAGGGGAAGCCCGAGCAGTACTTC,CASSQDMPGQGKPEQYF
TRBJ1-2,TRBV27,NA,NA,TGTGCCAGCAAATCCCTGCATCTCTCGGACAGTAATAACTATGGCTACACCTTC,CASKSLHLSDSNNYGYTF
TRBJ2-7,TRBV11-3,NA,NA,TGTGCCAGCAGCAACGGGGTAGCGAGATCCTACGAGCAGTACTTC,CASSNGVARSYEQYF
TRBJ2-1,TRBV11-3,TRBD2,NA,TGTGCCAGCAGCTCCTTAGCGGGAGGTAAGCAGTTCTTC,CASSSLAGGKQFF
TRBJ1-1,TRBV30,NA,once,TGTGCCTGGAGCAAGACAGCTAACACTGAAGCTTTCTTT,CAWSKTANTEAFF
TRBJ2-3,TRBV5-1,NA,NA,TGCGCCAGCAGCTTGGCCGGCACAGATACGCAGTATTTT,CASSLAGTDTQYF
TRBJ1-1,TRBV5-1,TRBD1,NA,TGCGCCAGCAGCCTGCGACAGGGAATGTTCGCCACTGAAGCTTTCTTT,CASSLRQGMFATEAFF
TRBJ2-5,TRBV28,TRBD1,NA,TGTGCCAGCTCCGACAGGGTCAAAGAGACCCAGTACTTC,CASSDRVKETQYF
TRBJ1-1,TRBV5-1,TRBD1,NA,TGCGCCAGCAGCTTAGGTTCGACAGGGGGCGCGAATGAAGCTTTCTTT,CASSLGSTGGANEAFF
TRBJ2-7,TRBV6-5,TRBD1,NA,TGTGCCAGCAGTTACGCCCGGGACAGGGCAACCTACGAGCAGTACTTC,CASSYARDRATYEQYF
TRBJ1-6,TRBV5-4,NA,NA,TGTGCCAGCAGCTTGGGTTGGGGGGATTCCCTCCACTTT,CASSLGWGDSLHF
TRBJ1-5,TRBV30,TRBD1,NA,TGTGCCTGGAGACAGGGGGTGAATCAGCCCCAGCATTTT,CAWRQGVNQPQHF
TRBJ1-3,TRBV30,NA,NA,TGTGCCTGGACAGGCAGAAACACCATATATTTT,CAWTGRNTIYF
TRBJ2-7,TRBV18,NA,NA,TGTGCCAGCTCACCACCAGATGGCAGGGGCTGGGGGGAGCAGTACTTC,CASSPPDGRGWGEQYF
TRBJ2-1,TRBV7-2,TRBD2,NA,TGTGCCAGCAGCCCACGACTAGCGGGAGAAATTCGTGAGCAGTTCTTC,CASSPRLAGEIREQFF
TRBJ2-5,TRBV19,TRBD2,NA,TGTGCCAGTAGTCGGGGGGGCGGAGAGACCCAGTACTTC,CASSRGGGETQYF
TRBJ1-2,TRBV6-1,TRBD1,NA,TGTGCCAGCAGTGAAGGGACAGGGGCCAGCTATGGCTACACCTTC,CASSEGTGASYGYTF
TRBJ2-3,TRBV10-3,TRBD2,NA,TGTGCCATCAGTTCCTATGGGGAGCGGGGGAGCACAGATACGCAGTATTTT,CAISSYGERGSTDTQYF
TRBJ2-5,TRBV27,TRBD2,NA,TGTGCCAGCAGTCCGACTAGCGGGGGCCTCGAAGAGACCCAGTACTTC,CASSPTSGGLEETQYF
TRBJ2-1,TRBV19,TRBD2,many,TGTGCCAGTACGGCGGGGACTAGCGGGGGCAATGAGCAGTTCTTC,CASTAGTSGGNEQFF
TRBJ2-7,TRBV19,NA,NA,TGTGCCAGTCGTTGGGCGCACGACTCCTACGAGCAGTACTTC,CASRWAHDSYEQYF
TRBJ1-5,TRBV5-3,NA,NA,TGTGCTCCGCGGGGGGAGGGAAATCAGCCCCAGCATTTT,CAPRGEGNQPQHF
TRBJ1-2,TRBV19,NA,once,TGTGCCAGTAGTCCCATCAGGGGAGTCGGAGGCTACACCTTC,CASSPIRGVGGYTF
TRBJ1-5,TRBV7-2,TRBD1,NA,TGTGCCAGCAGCTTAGGGCAGGGGGTGGGTCAGCCCCAGCATTTT,CASSLGQGVGQPQHF
TRBJ2-3,TRBV7-2,TRBD2,NA,TGTGCCAGCAGCTTAACCCCCCGCCGGCGGGGGGGCACAGATACGCAGTATTTT,CASSLTPRRRGGTDTQYF
TRBJ2-5,TRBV5-3,TRBD1,NA,TGTGCCAGAAGCCATGGACAGGGCCTCTTCCAAGAGACCCAGTACTTC,CARSHGQGLFQETQYF
TRBJ1-6,TRBV5-1,TRBD1,NA,TGCGCCAGCAGCTTGATAATGGACAGGGGTAATTCACCCCTCCACTTT,CASSLIMDRGNSPLHF
TRBJ2-4,TRBV28,NA,few,TGTGCCAGCAGCCGCTTTTACAGGGAGAGAAACATTCAGTACTTC,CASSRFYRERNIQYF
TRBJ1-4,TRBV2,NA,NA,TGTGCCAGCAGTGTTACGGGACAAACATATGAAAAACTGTTTTTT,CASSVTGQTYEKLFF
TRBJ1-1,TRBV6-5,NA,few,TGTGCCAGCGGACTATCAGGGAATGCGGGGACTGAAGCTTTCTTT,CASGLSGNAGTEAFF